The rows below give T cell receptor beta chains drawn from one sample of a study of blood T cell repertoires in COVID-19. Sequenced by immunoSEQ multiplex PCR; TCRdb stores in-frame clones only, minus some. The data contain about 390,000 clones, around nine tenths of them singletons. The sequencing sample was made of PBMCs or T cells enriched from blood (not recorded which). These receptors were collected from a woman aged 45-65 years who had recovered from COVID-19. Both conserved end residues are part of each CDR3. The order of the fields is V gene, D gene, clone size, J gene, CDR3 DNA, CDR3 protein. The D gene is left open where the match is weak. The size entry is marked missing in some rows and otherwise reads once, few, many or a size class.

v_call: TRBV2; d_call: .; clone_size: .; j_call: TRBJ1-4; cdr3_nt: TGTGCCAGCATGAGCAGCTTGGGCCAGATTAATGAAAAACTGTTTTTT; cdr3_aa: CASMSSLGQINEKLFF
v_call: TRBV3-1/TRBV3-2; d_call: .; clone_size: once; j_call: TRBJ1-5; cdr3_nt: TGTGCCAGCAGCCATTCACAGGGTACGGGCAATCAGCCCCAGCATTTT; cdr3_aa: CASSHSQGTGNQPQHF
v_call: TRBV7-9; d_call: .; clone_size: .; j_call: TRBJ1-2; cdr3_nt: TGTGCCAGCAGCCAGGAGGAAGATGTGGCTAACTATGGCTACACCTTC; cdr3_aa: CASSQEEDVANYGYTF
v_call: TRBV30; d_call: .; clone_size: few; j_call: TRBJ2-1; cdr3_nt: TGTGCCTGGAGCCGTGGGGGGGCCAACAATGAGCAGTTCTTC; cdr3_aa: CAWSRGGANNEQFF
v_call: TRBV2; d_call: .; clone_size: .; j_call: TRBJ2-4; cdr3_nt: TGTGCCAGCAGCACAGGACCGAACATTCAGTACTTC; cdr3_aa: CASSTGPNIQYF
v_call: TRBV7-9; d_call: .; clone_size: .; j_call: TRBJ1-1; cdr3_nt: TGTGCCAGCAGCTTAGGAACAGGGATGAACACTGAAGCTTTCTTT; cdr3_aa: CASSLGTGMNTEAFF
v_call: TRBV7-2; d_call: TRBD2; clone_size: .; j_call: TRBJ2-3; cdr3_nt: TGTGCCAGCAGCTTAGCTGGGCGGGGGACCACAGATACGCAGTATTTT; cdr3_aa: CASSLAGRGTTDTQYF
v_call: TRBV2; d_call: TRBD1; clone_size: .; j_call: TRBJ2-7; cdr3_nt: TGTGCCAGCCCAAGGACAGGAAGCAACGAGCAGTACTTC; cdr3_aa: CASPRTGSNEQYF
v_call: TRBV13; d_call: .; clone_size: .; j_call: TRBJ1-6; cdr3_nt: TGTGCCAGCAGCTTAGGTAGCTCACCCCTCCACTTT; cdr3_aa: CASSLGSSPLHF
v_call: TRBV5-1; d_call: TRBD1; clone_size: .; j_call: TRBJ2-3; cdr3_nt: TGCGCCAGCAGCTTGGGGGACAGGGTGACAGATACGCAGTATTTT; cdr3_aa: CASSLGDRVTDTQYF
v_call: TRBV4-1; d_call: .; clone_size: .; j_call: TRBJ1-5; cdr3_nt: TGCGCCAGCAGCCAAGGGGAGAAGGGTTCATGGCAGCCCCAGCATTTT; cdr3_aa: CASSQGEKGSWQPQHF
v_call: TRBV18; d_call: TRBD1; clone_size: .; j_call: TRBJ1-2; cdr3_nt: TGTGCCAGCTCTCCGTCGCGTCAGGGGGCAGATGGCTACACCTTC; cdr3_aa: CASSPSRQGADGYTF
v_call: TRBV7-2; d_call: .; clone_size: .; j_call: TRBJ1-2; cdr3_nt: TGTGCCAGCAGCCGCAGTGCTAACTATGGCTACACCTTC; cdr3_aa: CASSRSANYGYTF
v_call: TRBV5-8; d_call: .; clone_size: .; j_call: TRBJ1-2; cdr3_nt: TGTGCCAGCAGCGACAGACGGACGGAGAGCTATGGCTACACCTTC; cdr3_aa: CASSDRRTESYGYTF
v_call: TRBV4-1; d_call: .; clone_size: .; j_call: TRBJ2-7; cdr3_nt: TGCGCCAGCAGCCAATTGAGGGTCTCCTACGAGCAGTACTTC; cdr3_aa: CASSQLRVSYEQYF
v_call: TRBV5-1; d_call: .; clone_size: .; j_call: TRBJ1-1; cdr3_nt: TGCGCCAGCAGCTCAGGACTCCGGGGGAGTAACACTGAAGCTTTCTTT; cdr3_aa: CASSSGLRGSNTEAFF
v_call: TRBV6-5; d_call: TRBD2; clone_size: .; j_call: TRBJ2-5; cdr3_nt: TGTGCCAGCATGCGGGAGGGGGAGACCCAGTACTTC; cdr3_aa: CASMREGETQYF
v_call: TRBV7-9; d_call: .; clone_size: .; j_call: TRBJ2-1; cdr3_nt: TGTGCCAGCAGCCAGCACGGCGGTCCTAATGAGCAGTTCTTC; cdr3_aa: CASSQHGGPNEQFF
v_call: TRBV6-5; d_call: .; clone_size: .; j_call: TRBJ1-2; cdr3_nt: TGTGCCAGCAGTTACTCAGGGGTGGGGAATGGCTACACCTTC; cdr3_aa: CASSYSGVGNGYTF
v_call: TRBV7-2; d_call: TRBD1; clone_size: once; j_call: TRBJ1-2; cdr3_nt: TGTGCCAGCAGCTCAAGGGGGCGCGACTATGGCTACACCTTC; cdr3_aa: CASSSRGRDYGYTF
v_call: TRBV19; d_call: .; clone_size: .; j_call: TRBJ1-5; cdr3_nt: TGTGCCAGTAGTATAGTCTTCCGATCCAGACAGCCCCAGCATTTT; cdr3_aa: CASSIVFRSRQPQHF
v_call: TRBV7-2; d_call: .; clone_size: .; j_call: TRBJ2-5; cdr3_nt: TGTGCCAGCAGCTCGACAGTGGCCGAGACCCAGTACTTC; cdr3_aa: CASSSTVAETQYF
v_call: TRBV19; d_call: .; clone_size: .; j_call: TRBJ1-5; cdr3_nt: TGTGCCAGTAGTAAGGCCAGGGATGGCAATCAGCCCCAGCATTTT; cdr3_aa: CASSKARDGNQPQHF
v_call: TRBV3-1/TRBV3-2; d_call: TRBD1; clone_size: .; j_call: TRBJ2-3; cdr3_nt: TGTGCCAGCAGCCAAGAATTGTTAGGACAGGGCAACACAGATACGCAGTATTTT; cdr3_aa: CASSQELLGQGNTDTQYF
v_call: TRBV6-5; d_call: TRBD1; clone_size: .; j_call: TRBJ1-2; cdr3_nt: TGTGCCAGCAGCTACAGGGGGCAGGGAGGCTATGGCTACACCTTC; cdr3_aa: CASSYRGQGGYGYTF
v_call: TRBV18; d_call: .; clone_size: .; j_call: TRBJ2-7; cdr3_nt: TGTGCCAGCTCTCCCTGGGGGGGGCGGGATGACGAGCAGTACTTC; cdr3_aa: CASSPWGGRDDEQYF
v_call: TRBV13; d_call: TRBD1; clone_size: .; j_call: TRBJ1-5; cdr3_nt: TGTGCCAGCAGCTTGGGACAGGGAAATCAGCCCCAGCATTTT; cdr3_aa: CASSLGQGNQPQHF
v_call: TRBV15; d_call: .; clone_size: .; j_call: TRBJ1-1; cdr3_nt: TGTGCCACCAGCACGTCAGGGTTTGCTGAAGCTTTCTTT; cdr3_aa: CATSTSGFAEAFF
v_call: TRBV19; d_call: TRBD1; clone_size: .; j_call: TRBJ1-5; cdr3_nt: TGTGCCAGTAGTACCACGAGAGGGGGCGATCAGCCCCAGCATTTT; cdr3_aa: CASSTTRGGDQPQHF
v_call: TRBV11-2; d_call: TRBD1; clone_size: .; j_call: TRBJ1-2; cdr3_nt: TGTGCCAGCAGCCCAGAGGGGGCTGGCTACACCTTC; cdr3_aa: CASSPEGAGYTF
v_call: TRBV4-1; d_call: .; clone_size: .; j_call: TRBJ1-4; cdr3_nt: TGCGCCAGCAACCCGACACGGTCTAATGAAAAACTGTTTTTT; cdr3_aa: CASNPTRSNEKLFF
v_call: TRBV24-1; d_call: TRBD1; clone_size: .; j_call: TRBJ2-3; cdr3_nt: TGTGCCACCGGGGACAGTTCGGTAGATACGCAGTATTTT; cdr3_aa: CATGDSSVDTQYF
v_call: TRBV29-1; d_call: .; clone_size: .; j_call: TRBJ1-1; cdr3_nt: TGCAGCGTGCGCGGGGTCATGGGACTGAACACTGAAGCTTTCTTT; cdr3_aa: CSVRGVMGLNTEAFF
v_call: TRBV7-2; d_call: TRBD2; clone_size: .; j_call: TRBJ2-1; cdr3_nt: TGTGCCAGCACTCGGTCCGGGGGGGCACCGTTCTTC; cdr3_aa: CASTRSGGAPFF
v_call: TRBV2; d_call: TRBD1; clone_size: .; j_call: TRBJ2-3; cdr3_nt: TGTGCCAGCAGGAACAGGGGAAGATCCACAGATACGCAGTATTTT; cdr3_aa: CASRNRGRSTDTQYF
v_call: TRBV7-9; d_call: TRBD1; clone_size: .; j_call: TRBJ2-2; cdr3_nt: TGTGCCAGCAGCTTCCTCCAGGGGGCTCGCGGCACCGGGGAGCTGTTTTTT; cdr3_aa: CASSFLQGARGTGELFF
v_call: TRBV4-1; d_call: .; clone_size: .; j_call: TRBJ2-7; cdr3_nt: TGCGCCAGCAGCCAAGATATGGTCCTCCGGGGTGGCGAGCAGTACTTC; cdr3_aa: CASSQDMVLRGGEQYF
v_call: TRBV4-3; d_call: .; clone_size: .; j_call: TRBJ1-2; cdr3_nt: TGCGCCAGCAGCCGCAACCGACAGAATTATGGCTACACCTTC; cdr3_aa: CASSRNRQNYGYTF
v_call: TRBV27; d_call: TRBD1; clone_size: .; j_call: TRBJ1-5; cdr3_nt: TGTGCCAGCAGTTTAACCGGGACAGGGGGCTTTAGCAATCAGCCCCAGCATTTT; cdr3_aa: CASSLTGTGGFSNQPQHF
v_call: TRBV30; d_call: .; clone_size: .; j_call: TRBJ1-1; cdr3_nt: TGTGCCTGGAGTGTAGAAGTACGGGTTGAAGCTTTCTTT; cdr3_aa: CAWSVEVRVEAFF
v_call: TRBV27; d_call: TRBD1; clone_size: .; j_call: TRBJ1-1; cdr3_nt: TGTGCCAGCACCCTTAAGACAGGGTACACTGAAGCTTTCTTT; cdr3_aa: CASTLKTGYTEAFF
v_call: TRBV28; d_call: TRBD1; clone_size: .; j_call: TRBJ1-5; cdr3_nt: TGTGCCAGCAGACCTAAGCCCTCGGGACAGCGAGGTCAGCCCCAGCATTTT; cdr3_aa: CASRPKPSGQRGQPQHF
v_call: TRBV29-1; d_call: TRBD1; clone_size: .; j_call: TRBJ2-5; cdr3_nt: TGCAGCGTTGGACAGGGGGCTGGAGAGACCCAGTACTTC; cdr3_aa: CSVGQGAGETQYF
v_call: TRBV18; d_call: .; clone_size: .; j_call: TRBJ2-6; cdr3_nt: TGTGCCAGCTCACCAGACAGACCCTCTGGGGCCAACGTCCTGACTTTC; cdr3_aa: CASSPDRPSGANVLTF
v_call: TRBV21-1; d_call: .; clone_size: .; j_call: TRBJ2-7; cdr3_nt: TGTGCCAGCAACAAAAGGGGCGGACAGGGGTGGTTAGGCGCCTACGAGCAGTACTTC; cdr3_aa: CASNKRGGQGWLGAYEQYF
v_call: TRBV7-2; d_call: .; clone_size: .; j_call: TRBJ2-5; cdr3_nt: TGTGCCAGCAGCTTAGGCGCAGGGCGTAGGGAAAGAACCCAGTACTTC; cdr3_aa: CASSLGAGRRERTQYF
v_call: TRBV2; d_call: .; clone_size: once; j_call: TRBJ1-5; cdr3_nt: TGTGCCAGCAGTGACCGTACAGCTAATCAGCCCCAGCATTTT; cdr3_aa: CASSDRTANQPQHF
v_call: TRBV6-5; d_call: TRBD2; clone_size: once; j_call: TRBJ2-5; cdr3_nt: TGTGCCAGCAGTTTCAAAGCGGGGCTGGAGACCCAGTACTTC; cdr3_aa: CASSFKAGLETQYF
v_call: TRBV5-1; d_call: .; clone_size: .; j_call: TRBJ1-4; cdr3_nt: TGCGCCAGCAGCTTGGACAGCACTTTAACTAATGAAAAACTGTTTTTT; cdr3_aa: CASSLDSTLTNEKLFF
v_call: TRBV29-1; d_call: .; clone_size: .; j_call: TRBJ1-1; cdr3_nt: TGCAGCGTGAACGGGGGGGCCCGGGCTTTCTTT; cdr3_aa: CSVNGGARAFF
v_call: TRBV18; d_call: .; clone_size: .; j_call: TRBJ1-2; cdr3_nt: TGTGCCAGCTCACCCGGTCCGAACTATGGCTACACCTTC; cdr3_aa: CASSPGPNYGYTF
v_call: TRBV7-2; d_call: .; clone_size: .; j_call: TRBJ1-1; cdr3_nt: TGTGCCAGCAGCCCTCAGGCAGGGAACACTGAAGCTTTCTTT; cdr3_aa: CASSPQAGNTEAFF
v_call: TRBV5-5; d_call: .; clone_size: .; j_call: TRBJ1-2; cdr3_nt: TGTGCCAGCAGCTTGATTGCCTTATCGGTTGACTATGGCTACACCTTC; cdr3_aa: CASSLIALSVDYGYTF
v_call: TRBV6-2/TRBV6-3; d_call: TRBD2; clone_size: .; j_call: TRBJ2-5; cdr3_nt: TGTGCCAGCAGTTACTCGAAGAAGCGGGGGGTTCAAGAGACCCAGTACTTC; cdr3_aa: CASSYSKKRGVQETQYF
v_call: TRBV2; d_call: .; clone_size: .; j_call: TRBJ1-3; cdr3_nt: TGTGCCAGCAGTCCACGGGAATGGGGTGGGAGAGGAAACACCATATATTTT; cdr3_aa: CASSPREWGGRGNTIYF
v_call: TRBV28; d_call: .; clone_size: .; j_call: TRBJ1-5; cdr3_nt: TGTGCCAGCAGTTTCCTCCCGGGGGTTCAGCCCCAGCATTTT; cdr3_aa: CASSFLPGVQPQHF
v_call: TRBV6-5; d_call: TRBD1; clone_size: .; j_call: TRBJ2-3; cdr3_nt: TGTGCCAGCAGCGCGGGACAGGGTAAGGATACGCAGTATTTT; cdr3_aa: CASSAGQGKDTQYF
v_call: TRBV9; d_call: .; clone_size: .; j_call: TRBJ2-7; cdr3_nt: TGTGCCAGCAGCTCCCTGGGGGGCGAGCAGTACTTC; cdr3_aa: CASSSLGGEQYF
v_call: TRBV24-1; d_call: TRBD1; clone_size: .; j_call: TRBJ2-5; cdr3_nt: TGTGCCACCAGTGATCTCGGGACAGCCGGGGAGACCCAGTACTTC; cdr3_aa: CATSDLGTAGETQYF
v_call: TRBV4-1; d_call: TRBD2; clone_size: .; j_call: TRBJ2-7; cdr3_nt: TGCGCCAGCAGCCAACGACTAGCGTTCGGCGAGCAGTACTTC; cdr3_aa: CASSQRLAFGEQYF